This TCR beta chain was identified during a study of CD8 T cells in ankylosing spondylitis. Study-level points and caveats: Previous work reported some of these motif variants in the synovial fluid and blood of reactive arthritis. In ankylosing spondylitis patients, matched synovial fluid reportedly showed significant enrichment of disease-linked clones. Blood of patients with ankylosing spondylitis appeared to be characterized by a TCR beta motif of eight highly homologous variants.

This clonotype came up a few times. Antigen: not known. The CDR3 length is 14 residues. V was clipped by 2 bases and J by 5 bases, with 13 bases between them. The germline gives CDR1 SGHRS, CDR2 YFSETQ. TCRdb ran MiXCR on the 5' RACE reads and lists one entry per CDR3 protein. This sample has about 340,000 distinct CDR3 sequences, with more than 20% found just once. This TCR was sampled from a male donor with ankylosing spondylitis or in good health (not recorded which). Sample: blood, either unsorted or a sorted T cell fraction (not recorded which). The chain has TRBV5-1 and TRBJ1-1, with a tentative D call TRBD1 (5 bases). CDR3 sequence: CASSFPGGGTEAFF. The CDR3 region has the DNA TGCGCCAGCAGCTTTCCCGGGGGAGGGACTGAAGCTTTCTTT.